The rows below give T cell receptor beta chains drawn from one sample of a study of T-cell reconstitution after alpha-beta-depleted transplantation in children. In TCRdb, the PCR reads were re-called with MiXCR into one record per CDR3 protein. The sample yields some 120,000 distinct CDR3 sequences, about a tenth seen once. The specimen was PBMCs, collected before TCRalphabeta/CD19-depleted stem cell transplant. These receptors were collected from a boy under 10 years old with acute lymphoblastic leukemia, due to receive a stem cell transplant. CDR3s include the opening cysteine and the closing phenylalanine or tryptophan. The order of the fields is CDR3 DNA, CDR3 protein, D gene, clone size, V gene, CDR3 length, J gene. D genes are given only for firm matches. The size entry is marked missing in some rows and otherwise reads once, few, many or a size class.

cdr3_nt: TGCGCCAGCAGCCAAGAGCGGGGCTCCTACGCATACAATGAGCAGTTCTTC
cdr3_aa: CASSQERGSYAYNEQFF
d_call: NA
clone_size: few
v_call: TRBV4-1
cdr3_length: 17
j_call: TRBJ2-1

cdr3_nt: TGCGCCAGCAGCTTGGCTCGAGGGCCTTTCGCCAATGAGCAGTTCTTC
cdr3_aa: CASSLARGPFANEQFF
d_call: NA
clone_size: many
v_call: TRBV5-1
cdr3_length: 16
j_call: TRBJ2-1

cdr3_nt: TGTGCCAGCAGCTACTCAGAAGGTGGGGCGGACTTC
cdr3_aa: CASSYSEGGADF
d_call: NA
clone_size: many
v_call: TRBV5-6
cdr3_length: 12
j_call: TRBJ2-7

cdr3_nt: TGTGCCAGCAGCTTGTTGGGTCCCCAAGAGACCCAGTACTTC
cdr3_aa: CASSLLGPQETQYF
d_call: NA
clone_size: many
v_call: TRBV5-4
cdr3_length: 14
j_call: TRBJ2-5

cdr3_nt: TGTGCCAGCTCACCGGGACTAGTCTCCGAGCAGTACTTC
cdr3_aa: CASSPGLVSEQYF
d_call: TRBD2
clone_size: NA
v_call: TRBV18
cdr3_length: 13
j_call: TRBJ2-7

cdr3_nt: TGTGCCAGCAGTCCGGGGTTCAGCTCCTACGAGCAGTACTTC
cdr3_aa: CASSPGFSSYEQYF
d_call: NA
clone_size: few
v_call: TRBV11-2
cdr3_length: 14
j_call: TRBJ2-7

cdr3_nt: TGTGCCAGCAGCTCTGGGACAGGGGCCCCCCGGAACTATGGCTACACCTTC
cdr3_aa: CASSSGTGAPRNYGYTF
d_call: TRBD1
clone_size: few
v_call: TRBV5-8
cdr3_length: 17
j_call: TRBJ1-2

cdr3_nt: TGCGCCAGCCGGGACACGGGGGTGAACACCGGGGAGCTGTTTTTT
cdr3_aa: CASRDTGVNTGELFF
d_call: NA
clone_size: many
v_call: TRBV5-1
cdr3_length: 15
j_call: TRBJ2-2

cdr3_nt: TGTGCCAGCAGCCAAGGGGGGGGCACTGAAGCTTTCTTT
cdr3_aa: CASSQGGGTEAFF
d_call: NA
clone_size: many
v_call: TRBV6-6
cdr3_length: 13
j_call: TRBJ1-1

cdr3_nt: TGTGCCCCGAACCGGGACAGGTACAATGAGCAGTTCTTC
cdr3_aa: CAPNRDRYNEQFF
d_call: TRBD1
clone_size: NA
v_call: TRBV7-9
cdr3_length: 13
j_call: TRBJ2-1

cdr3_nt: TGTGCCAGCAGCTTAACCCTCGGGGGGTTTGGCTCCTACAATGAGCAGTTCTTC
cdr3_aa: CASSLTLGGFGSYNEQFF
d_call: TRBD2
clone_size: NA
v_call: TRBV11-1
cdr3_length: 18
j_call: TRBJ2-1

cdr3_nt: TGCAGTGCTAGAGACCCGAACGCTAGCACAGATACGCAGTATTTT
cdr3_aa: CSARDPNASTDTQYF
d_call: NA
clone_size: many
v_call: TRBV20-1
cdr3_length: 15
j_call: TRBJ2-3

cdr3_nt: TGCGCCAGCAGCTTGGGTAGCGGCGGTTACAAAAACATTCAGTACTTC
cdr3_aa: CASSLGSGGYKNIQYF
d_call: NA
clone_size: NA
v_call: TRBV5-1
cdr3_length: 16
j_call: TRBJ2-4

cdr3_nt: TGTGCCAGCAGTTTACGAGGACTAGCGGGAGGCGAGCAGTACTTC
cdr3_aa: CASSLRGLAGGEQYF
d_call: TRBD2
clone_size: many
v_call: TRBV6-5
cdr3_length: 15
j_call: TRBJ2-7

cdr3_nt: TGCAGTGCTACAAAGGTGGGATTGGAGACCCAGTACTTC
cdr3_aa: CSATKVGLETQYF
d_call: NA
clone_size: NA
v_call: TRBV20-1
cdr3_length: 13
j_call: TRBJ2-5

cdr3_nt: TGTGCCAGCAGCCTGGGACAGGGAAGGACCTACGAGCAGTACTTC
cdr3_aa: CASSLGQGRTYEQYF
d_call: TRBD1
clone_size: few
v_call: TRBV7-2
cdr3_length: 15
j_call: TRBJ2-7

cdr3_nt: TGTGCCAGCAGCCCGTATGGACTACCTCGACTCACAGATACGCAGTATTTT
cdr3_aa: CASSPYGLPRLTDTQYF
d_call: NA
clone_size: many
v_call: TRBV5-5
cdr3_length: 17
j_call: TRBJ2-3

cdr3_nt: TGTGCCAGCGGATATCCCCACCTCGGAGGGGAGCTGTTTTTT
cdr3_aa: CASGYPHLGGELFF
d_call: NA
clone_size: many
v_call: TRBV6-1
cdr3_length: 14
j_call: TRBJ2-2

cdr3_nt: TGTGCCAGCAGCCCTGATACAGGGTTTCACGGGGAGCTGTTTTTT
cdr3_aa: CASSPDTGFHGELFF
d_call: NA
clone_size: many
v_call: TRBV7-9
cdr3_length: 15
j_call: TRBJ2-2

cdr3_nt: TGCAGTGCTAGAGGGATGAGGAGTGAGCAGTTCTTC
cdr3_aa: CSARGMRSEQFF
d_call: NA
clone_size: few
v_call: TRBV20-1
cdr3_length: 12
j_call: TRBJ2-1

cdr3_nt: TGTGCCAGCAGTCCTTCCCTAGCGGAGAATGAGCAGTTCTTC
cdr3_aa: CASSPSLAENEQFF
d_call: TRBD2
clone_size: few
v_call: TRBV28
cdr3_length: 14
j_call: TRBJ2-1

cdr3_nt: TGTGCCAGCAGCACGCCCCGGGACAGACAAGAGACCCAGTACTTC
cdr3_aa: CASSTPRDRQETQYF
d_call: TRBD1
clone_size: many
v_call: TRBV5-6
cdr3_length: 15
j_call: TRBJ2-5

cdr3_nt: TGTGCCAGCAGCCAGAACGTGGGCGGGAGAAACACCGGGGAGCTGTTTTTT
cdr3_aa: CASSQNVGGRNTGELFF
d_call: TRBD2
clone_size: few
v_call: TRBV3-1
cdr3_length: 17
j_call: TRBJ2-2

cdr3_nt: TGTGCCAGCAGCTCATTGGGACAGCCGAACACTGAAGCTTTCTTT
cdr3_aa: CASSSLGQPNTEAFF
d_call: TRBD1
clone_size: NA
v_call: TRBV7-9
cdr3_length: 15
j_call: TRBJ1-1

cdr3_nt: TGCGCCAGCAGCTTGGAGGGAATCGGCACAGATACGCAGTATTTT
cdr3_aa: CASSLEGIGTDTQYF
d_call: NA
clone_size: few
v_call: TRBV5-1
cdr3_length: 15
j_call: TRBJ2-3

cdr3_nt: TGCAGTGCTAGAGTGGCGGTCAGGTGGGGGCGCGACGAGCAGTACTTC
cdr3_aa: CSARVAVRWGRDEQYF
d_call: NA
clone_size: NA
v_call: TRBV20-1
cdr3_length: 16
j_call: TRBJ2-7

cdr3_nt: TGTGCCAGCACCAAACCAGGTCTCCCAGGGACCGGGGAGCTGTTTTTT
cdr3_aa: CASTKPGLPGTGELFF
d_call: NA
clone_size: many
v_call: TRBV12-3/TRBV12-4
cdr3_length: 16
j_call: TRBJ2-2

cdr3_nt: TGTGCCAGCAGGCCACAGGACCGTGAAGCTTTCTTT
cdr3_aa: CASRPQDREAFF
d_call: NA
clone_size: many
v_call: TRBV6-6
cdr3_length: 12
j_call: TRBJ1-1

cdr3_nt: TGCGCCAGCAGTTTTGAGTACACCGGGGAGCTGTTTTTT
cdr3_aa: CASSFEYTGELFF
d_call: NA
clone_size: few
v_call: TRBV5-1
cdr3_length: 13
j_call: TRBJ2-2

cdr3_nt: TGTGCCAGCAGTTGGGGACTAGCGGGAGCGTTGGGCTATGAGCAGTTCTTC
cdr3_aa: CASSWGLAGALGYEQFF
d_call: TRBD2
clone_size: NA
v_call: TRBV28
cdr3_length: 17
j_call: TRBJ2-1

cdr3_nt: TGTGCCAGCAGCTTAGGTCGCCGGAGCTCCTACAATGAGCAGTTCTTC
cdr3_aa: CASSLGRRSSYNEQFF
d_call: NA
clone_size: few
v_call: TRBV7-3
cdr3_length: 16
j_call: TRBJ2-1

cdr3_nt: TGTGCCAGCAGCCCTGACAGGGCGTACCAGCCCCAGCATTTT
cdr3_aa: CASSPDRAYQPQHF
d_call: TRBD1
clone_size: few
v_call: TRBV27
cdr3_length: 14
j_call: TRBJ1-5

cdr3_nt: TGTGCCACCAGCAGAGATCACGGGCTAGGCCAGGGGGCCAACGTCCTGACTTTC
cdr3_aa: CATSRDHGLGQGANVLTF
d_call: NA
clone_size: many
v_call: TRBV15
cdr3_length: 18
j_call: TRBJ2-6

cdr3_nt: TGTGCCAGCAGTTACCCCCCCATGGGGAACACTGAAGCTTTCTTT
cdr3_aa: CASSYPPMGNTEAFF
d_call: NA
clone_size: NA
v_call: TRBV6-5
cdr3_length: 15
j_call: TRBJ1-1

cdr3_nt: TGCAGTGCTAGAGATTCGGGGGATTATGGCTACACCTTC
cdr3_aa: CSARDSGDYGYTF
d_call: NA
clone_size: few
v_call: TRBV20-1
cdr3_length: 13
j_call: TRBJ1-2

cdr3_nt: TGCAGTGCTAGACCTAAGTCGGACTACGAGCAGTTCTTC
cdr3_aa: CSARPKSDYEQFF
d_call: NA
clone_size: many
v_call: TRBV20-1
cdr3_length: 13
j_call: TRBJ2-1

cdr3_nt: TGTGCCAGCAGCGGAGCAGGGACAGGGACCTTTGCTGAGCAGTTCTTC
cdr3_aa: CASSGAGTGTFAEQFF
d_call: TRBD1
clone_size: few
v_call: TRBV7-9
cdr3_length: 16
j_call: TRBJ2-1

cdr3_nt: TGCGCCAGCAGCTTGCTAGCGGGGGAAACAGATACGCAGTATTTT
cdr3_aa: CASSLLAGETDTQYF
d_call: TRBD2
clone_size: few
v_call: TRBV5-1
cdr3_length: 15
j_call: TRBJ2-3

cdr3_nt: TGTGCCAGCAGCTTCACCAGGGGAACCAGCCAAGGATCCAAAAACATTCAGTACTTC
cdr3_aa: CASSFTRGTSQGSKNIQYF
d_call: NA
clone_size: NA
v_call: TRBV11-1
cdr3_length: 19
j_call: TRBJ2-4

cdr3_nt: TGTGCCAGCCTCGGGGACCGAAAGTTTTACGAGCAGTACTTC
cdr3_aa: CASLGDRKFYEQYF
d_call: NA
clone_size: NA
v_call: TRBV6-1
cdr3_length: 14
j_call: TRBJ2-7

cdr3_nt: TGTGCCAGCACCGAAGGAGGCACCGGGGAGCTGTTTTTT
cdr3_aa: CASTEGGTGELFF
d_call: NA
clone_size: few
v_call: TRBV6-1
cdr3_length: 13
j_call: TRBJ2-2

cdr3_nt: TGTGCCACCAGCAGGACAACGGACAGGGGGCTGTTTTTT
cdr3_aa: CATSRTTDRGLFF
d_call: TRBD1
clone_size: few
v_call: TRBV15
cdr3_length: 13
j_call: TRBJ1-4

cdr3_nt: TGTGCCAGCAGACATAGACTAGCGGGAGGAGAGACCCAGTACTTC
cdr3_aa: CASRHRLAGGETQYF
d_call: TRBD2
clone_size: NA
v_call: TRBV12-3/TRBV12-4
cdr3_length: 15
j_call: TRBJ2-5

cdr3_nt: TGTGCCACCGGTCCAGGACAGGGCTACAATGAGCAGTTCTTC
cdr3_aa: CATGPGQGYNEQFF
d_call: TRBD1
clone_size: NA
v_call: TRBV15
cdr3_length: 14
j_call: TRBJ2-1

cdr3_nt: TGCAGTGCTAGAGATCTCGGGCGGGGGCTCCCCAATGAGCAGTTCTTC
cdr3_aa: CSARDLGRGLPNEQFF
d_call: NA
clone_size: many
v_call: TRBV20-1
cdr3_length: 16
j_call: TRBJ2-1

cdr3_nt: TGTGCCAGCAGCTTGAGGAGCGGGAAACAGACTTTC
cdr3_aa: CASSLRSGKQTF
d_call: TRBD2
clone_size: NA
v_call: TRBV5-5
cdr3_length: 12
j_call: TRBJ2-6

cdr3_nt: TGCAGTGCTGAGGGACAGAGCTCCTACGAGCAGTACTTC
cdr3_aa: CSAEGQSSYEQYF
d_call: TRBD1
clone_size: many
v_call: TRBV20-1
cdr3_length: 13
j_call: TRBJ2-7